This TCR beta chain was sequenced during a study of T cells after yellow fever vaccination. Study conclusions and caveats: Faster peaking, at day 5 versus 15, marked a secondary response that was weaker. Clones that expanded after primary vaccination mostly reappeared after the booster (just under 98% CD4, approximately 85% CD8). Abundant bulk-population clonotypes could contaminate the FACS-sorted repertoires.

Trimming left V 1 base short and J 1 base short, with 9 bases between. Germline V gene data show CDR1 as SGHNT and CDR2 as YYREEE (reference sequence). The length of the CDR3 is 15 residues. TCRdb reanalysed the 5' RACE reads using MiXCR and keeps one entry per CDR3 protein. The sample holds some 600,000 distinct CDR3 sequences, 17% seen once. This clonotype has a count of ten or more. Antigen: not known. The V and J genes are TRBV5-4 and TRBJ2-1, with D perhaps TRBD1 (5 bases). The origin of this receptor is a man between 18 and 29 years old who received the YFV17D yellow fever vaccine. The source material was PBMCs, sampled about 5 days after the first yellow fever vaccination. CDR3 protein: CASSLSQGSYNEQFF. The CDR3 bases are TGTGCCAGCAGCTTGAGTCAGGGATCCTACAATGAGCAGTTCTTC.